A single TCR beta chain is shown here with its context. The target of this receptor is not known. Base qualities are not provided; no much larger clone lies one nucleotide away. Sequencer: Illumina HiSeq 2500. Quantitative 5'-RACE with molecular barcodes was used to prepare TCR beta libraries. From the authors' description of their analysis: To identify disease-linked TCR variants, a new computational method was used, one built on a probabilistic model of VDJ rearrangement. Through fastp at Q25 and MiXCR, TCRdb rebuilt clones from the public reads, retaining in-frame beta chains. Every distinct CDR3 protein forms one entry, paired with its most common genes and DNA. TCRdb's processing, not the authors', yielded these V and J calls. The sample table records more than 110,000 distinct CDR3 sequences; 8% to 9% of these occur just once. The ten largest clonotypes hold more than 7% of the sample. Synovial fluid samples were matched to blood samples from the same ankylosing spondylitis patients.

The sample originates from a study of CD8 T cells in ankylosing spondylitis (dated by TCRdb to about 2017). A note on the overall study: T cell receptor beta repertoires were profiled in healthy donors and ankylosing spondylitis patients so that disease-linked TCR variants could be found. The whole study cohort included 90 to 120 healthy donors and about two dozen ankylosing spondylitis patients. Peripheral blood was sampled, and synovial fluid was also collected from ankylosing spondylitis patients. Overall results and qualifications from the work: A TCR beta motif of fewer than 10 highly homologous amino acid variants appeared characteristic of blood from ankylosing spondylitis patients. Significant enrichment of the disease-linked clones was reported in matched synovial fluid samples from ankylosing spondylitis patients. Some of the motif variants had been reported before in the synovial fluid and blood of reactive arthritis patients, a finding that suggests common disease-initiation mechanisms. In peripheral blood, the disease-linked clones were found at relatively low frequencies and had a CD8+ phenotype.

The V and J ends are trimmed by 3 bases and 7 bases, leaving 21 bases between them. Taken from cysteine to phenylalanine, the CDR3 has 15 residues. Just the 45-base CDR3 DNA is kept, in frame starting at base 1. CDR1 DFQATT and CDR2 SNEGSKA are derived from the germline V gene (reference sequence). Rearrangement joined TRBV20-1 to TRBJ1-1, with TRBD1 tentatively as D gene (6 bases match). The sequenced sample consisted of synovial fluid, either unsorted or a sorted T cell fraction (not recorded which). The TCR sequence derives from a male donor with ankylosing spondylitis. The CDR3 region reads CSARSIGAGVGEAFF. The DNA reads as follows: TGCAGTGCTAGGAGTATAGGGGCAGGGGTTGGTGAAGCTTTCTTT.